This T cell receptor beta chain is from a study of T-cell reconstitution after alpha-beta-depleted transplantation in children. This clonotype was detected only a few times. This sample's TCRbeta library carried unique molecular identifier barcodes. TCRdb called the PCR reads again in MiXCR, with one record for every CDR3 protein. The repertoire holds approximately 400,000 distinct CDR3 sequences, with approximately 11% as singletons. Germline CDR1 SQVTM, CDR2 ANQGSEA. The V and J ends lost 4 bases and 5 bases, in that order; junction bases with no gene match: 6. The CDR3 loop spans 13 amino acids. This receptor was identified in a human donor who donated a stem cell graft to a child with acute myeloid leukemia. The material was PBMCs from the stem cell graft donor, obtained from the stem cell graft. This sequence joins TRBV29-1 and TRBJ2-5; 8 bases fit TRBD1. CDR3 amino acids: CSVVQGVVETQYF. CDR3 DNA: TGCAGCGTTGTACAGGGGGTGGTGGAGACCCAGTACTTC.